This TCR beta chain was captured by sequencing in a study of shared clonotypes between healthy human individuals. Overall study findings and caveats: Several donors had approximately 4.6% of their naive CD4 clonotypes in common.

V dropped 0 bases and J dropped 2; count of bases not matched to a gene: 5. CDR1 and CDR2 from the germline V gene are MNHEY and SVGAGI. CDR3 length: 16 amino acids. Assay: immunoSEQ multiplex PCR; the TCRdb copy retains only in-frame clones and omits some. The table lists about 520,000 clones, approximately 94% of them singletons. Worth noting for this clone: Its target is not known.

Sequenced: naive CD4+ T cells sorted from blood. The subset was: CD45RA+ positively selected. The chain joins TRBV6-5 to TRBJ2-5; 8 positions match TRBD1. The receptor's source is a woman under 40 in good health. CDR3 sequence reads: CASSYSAGTGQETQYF. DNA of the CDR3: TGTGCCAGCAGTTACTCGGCCGGGACAGGTCAAGAGACCCAGTACTTC.